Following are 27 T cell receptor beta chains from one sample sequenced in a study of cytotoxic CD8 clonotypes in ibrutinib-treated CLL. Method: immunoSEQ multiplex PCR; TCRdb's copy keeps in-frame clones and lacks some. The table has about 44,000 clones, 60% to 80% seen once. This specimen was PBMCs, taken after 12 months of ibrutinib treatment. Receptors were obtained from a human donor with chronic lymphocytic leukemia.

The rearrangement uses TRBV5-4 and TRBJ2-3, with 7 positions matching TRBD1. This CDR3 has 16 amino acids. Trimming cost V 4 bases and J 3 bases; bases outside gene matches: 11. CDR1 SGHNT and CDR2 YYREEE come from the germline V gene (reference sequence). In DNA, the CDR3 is TGTGCCAGCAGCCCTCGGCAGGGGGTGATAACAGATACGCAGTATTTT. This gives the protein CASSPRQGVITDTQYF.

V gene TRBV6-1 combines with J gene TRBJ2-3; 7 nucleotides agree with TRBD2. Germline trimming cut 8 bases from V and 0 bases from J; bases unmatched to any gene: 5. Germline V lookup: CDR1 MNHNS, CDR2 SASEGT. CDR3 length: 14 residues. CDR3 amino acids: CASGRDDSTDTQYF. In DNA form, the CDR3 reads TGTGCCAGCGGGAGGGACGATAGCACAGATACGCAGTATTTT.

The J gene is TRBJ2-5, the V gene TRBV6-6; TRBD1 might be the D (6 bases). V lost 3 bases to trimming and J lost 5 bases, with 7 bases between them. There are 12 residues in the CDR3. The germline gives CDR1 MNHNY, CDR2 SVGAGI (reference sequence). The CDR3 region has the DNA TGTGCCAGCAGTTATGGGGGCGAGACCCAGTACTTC. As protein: CASSYGGETQYF.

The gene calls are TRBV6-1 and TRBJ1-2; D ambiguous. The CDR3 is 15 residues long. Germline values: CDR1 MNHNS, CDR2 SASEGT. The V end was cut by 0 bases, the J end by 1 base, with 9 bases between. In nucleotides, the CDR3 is TGTGCCAGCAGTGAAGCGCTTCCCGGTAACTATGGCTACACCTTC. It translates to CASSEALPGNYGYTF.

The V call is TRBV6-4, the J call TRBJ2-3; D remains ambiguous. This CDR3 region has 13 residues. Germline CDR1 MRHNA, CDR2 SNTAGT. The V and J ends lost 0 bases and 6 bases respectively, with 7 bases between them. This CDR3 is CASSDSVTDTQYF. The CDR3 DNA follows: TGTGCCAGCAGTGACTCGGTCACGGATACGCAGTATTTT.

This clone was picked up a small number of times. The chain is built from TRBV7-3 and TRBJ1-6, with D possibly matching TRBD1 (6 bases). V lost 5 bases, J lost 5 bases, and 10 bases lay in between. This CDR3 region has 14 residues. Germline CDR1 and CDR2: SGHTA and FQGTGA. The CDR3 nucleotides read TGTGCCAGCAGCCTCACAGGGAATAATTCACCCCTCCACTTT. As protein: CASSLTGNNSPLHF.

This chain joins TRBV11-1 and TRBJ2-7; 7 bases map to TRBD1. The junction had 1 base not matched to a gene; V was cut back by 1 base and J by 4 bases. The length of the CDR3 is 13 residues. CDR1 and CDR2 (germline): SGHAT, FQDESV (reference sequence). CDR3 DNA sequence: TGTGCCAGCAGCTTAGAGGGGGCATACGAGCAGTACTTC. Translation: CASSLEGAYEQYF. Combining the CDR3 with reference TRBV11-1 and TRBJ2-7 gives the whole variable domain EAEVAQSPRYKITEKSQAVAFWCDPISGHATLYWYRQILGQGPELLVQFQDESVVDDSQLPKDRFSAERLKGVDSTLKIQPAELGDSAMYLCASSLEGAYEQYFGPGTRLTVT.

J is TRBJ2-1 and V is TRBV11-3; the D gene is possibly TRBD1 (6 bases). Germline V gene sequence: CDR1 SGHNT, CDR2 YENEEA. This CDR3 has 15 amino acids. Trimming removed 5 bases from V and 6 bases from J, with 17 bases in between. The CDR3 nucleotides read TGTGCCAGCAGCCCCGCTGGGGGCGTTGGCAATGAGCAGTTCTTC. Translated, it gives CASSPAGGVGNEQFF.

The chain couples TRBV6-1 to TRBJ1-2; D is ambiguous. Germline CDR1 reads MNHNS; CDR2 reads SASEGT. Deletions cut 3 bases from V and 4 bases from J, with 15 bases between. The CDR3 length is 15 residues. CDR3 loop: CASSEGSPSSYGYTF. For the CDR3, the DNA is TGTGCCAGCAGTGAGGGGTCCCCGAGTTCCTATGGCTACACCTTC.

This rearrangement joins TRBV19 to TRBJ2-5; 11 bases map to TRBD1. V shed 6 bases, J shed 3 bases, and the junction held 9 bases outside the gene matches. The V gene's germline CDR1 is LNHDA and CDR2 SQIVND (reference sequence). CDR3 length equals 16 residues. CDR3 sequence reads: CASRGAGQGAKETQYF. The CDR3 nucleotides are TGTGCCAGTAGAGGGGCAGGACAGGGGGCGAAAGAGACCCAGTACTTC.

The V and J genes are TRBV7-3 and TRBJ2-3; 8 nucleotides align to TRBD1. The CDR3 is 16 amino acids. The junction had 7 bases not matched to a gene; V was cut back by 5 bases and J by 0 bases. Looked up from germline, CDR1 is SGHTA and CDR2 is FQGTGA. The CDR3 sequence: CASSARTGPSTDTQYF. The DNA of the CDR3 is TGTGCCAGCAGCGCGCGGACAGGGCCTAGCACAGATACGCAGTATTTT.

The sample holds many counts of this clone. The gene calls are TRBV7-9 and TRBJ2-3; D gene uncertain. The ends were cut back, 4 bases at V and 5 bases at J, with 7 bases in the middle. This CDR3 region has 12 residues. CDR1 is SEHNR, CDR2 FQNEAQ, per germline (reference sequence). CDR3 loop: CASSSWVDTQYF. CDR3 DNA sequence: TGTGCCAGCAGCTCGTGGGTAGATACGCAGTATTTT. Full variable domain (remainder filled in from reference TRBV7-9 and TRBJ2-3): DTGVSQNPRHKITKRGQNVTFRCDPISEHNRLYWYRQTLGQGPEFLTYFQNEAQLEKSRLLSDRFSAERPKGSFSTLEIQRTEQGDSAMYLCASSSWVDTQYFGPGTRLTVL.

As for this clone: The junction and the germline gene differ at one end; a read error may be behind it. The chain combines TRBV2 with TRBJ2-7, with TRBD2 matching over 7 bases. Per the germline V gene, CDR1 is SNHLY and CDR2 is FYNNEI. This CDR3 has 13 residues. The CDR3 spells CASSEEGRAEQYF. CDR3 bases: TGTGCCAGCAGCGAAGAGGGGAGGGCCGAGCAGTACTTC. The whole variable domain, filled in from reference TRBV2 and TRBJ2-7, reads EPEVTQTPSHQVTQMGQEVILRCVPISNHLYFYWYRQILGQKVEFLVSFYNNEISEKSEIFDDQFSVERPDGSNFTLKIRSTKLEDSAMYFCASSEEGRAEQYFGPGTRLTVT.

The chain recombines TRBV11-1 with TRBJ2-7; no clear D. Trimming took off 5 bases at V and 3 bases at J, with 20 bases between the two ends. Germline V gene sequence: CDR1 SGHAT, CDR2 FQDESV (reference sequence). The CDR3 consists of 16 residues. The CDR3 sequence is CASSHLVPEAFYEQYF. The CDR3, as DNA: TGTGCCAGCAGCCATCTGGTACCAGAAGCTTTCTACGAGCAGTACTTC.

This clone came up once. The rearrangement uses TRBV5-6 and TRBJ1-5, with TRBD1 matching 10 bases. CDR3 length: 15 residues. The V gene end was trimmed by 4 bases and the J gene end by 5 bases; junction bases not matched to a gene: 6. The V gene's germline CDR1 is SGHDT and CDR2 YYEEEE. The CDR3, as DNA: TGTGCCAGCAGCGCCCGGACAGGGGGGGATCAGCCCCAGCATTTT. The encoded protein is CASSARTGGDQPQHF.

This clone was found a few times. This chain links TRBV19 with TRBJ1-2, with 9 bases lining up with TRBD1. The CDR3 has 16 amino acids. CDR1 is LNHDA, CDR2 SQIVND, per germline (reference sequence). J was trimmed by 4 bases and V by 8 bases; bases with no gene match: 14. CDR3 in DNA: TGTGCCAGTCGAAGGGAACAGGGGGCCGATTCCTATGGCTACACCTTC. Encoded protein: CASRREQGADSYGYTF.

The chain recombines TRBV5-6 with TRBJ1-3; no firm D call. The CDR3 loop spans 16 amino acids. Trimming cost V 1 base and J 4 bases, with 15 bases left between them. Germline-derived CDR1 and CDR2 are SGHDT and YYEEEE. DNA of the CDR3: TGTGCCAGCAGCTTGAGTACTGAGTTTCCCGGAAACACCATATATTTT. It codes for CASSLSTEFPGNTIYF.

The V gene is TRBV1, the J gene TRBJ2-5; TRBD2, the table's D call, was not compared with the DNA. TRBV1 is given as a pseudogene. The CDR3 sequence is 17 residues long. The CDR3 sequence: CTSSQDSTSGLQETQYF. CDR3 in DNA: TGCACCAGCAGCCAAGATTCGACTAGCGGATTACAAGAGACCCAGTACTTC.

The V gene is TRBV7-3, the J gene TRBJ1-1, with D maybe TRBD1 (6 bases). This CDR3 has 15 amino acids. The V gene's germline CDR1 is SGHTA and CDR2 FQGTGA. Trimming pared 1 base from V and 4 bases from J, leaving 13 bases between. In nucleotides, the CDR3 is TGTGCCAGCAGCTTAAGTTCAGGGGTGGCCACTGAAGCTTTCTTT. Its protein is CASSLSSGVATEAFF.

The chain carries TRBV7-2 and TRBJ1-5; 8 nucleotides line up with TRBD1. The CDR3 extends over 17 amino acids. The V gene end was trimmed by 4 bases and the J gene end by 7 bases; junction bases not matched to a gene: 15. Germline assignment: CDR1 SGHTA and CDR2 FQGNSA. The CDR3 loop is CASSSGVRQGFDQPQHF. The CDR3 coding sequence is TGTGCCAGCAGCTCAGGCGTGCGACAGGGGTTTGACCAGCCCCAGCATTTT.

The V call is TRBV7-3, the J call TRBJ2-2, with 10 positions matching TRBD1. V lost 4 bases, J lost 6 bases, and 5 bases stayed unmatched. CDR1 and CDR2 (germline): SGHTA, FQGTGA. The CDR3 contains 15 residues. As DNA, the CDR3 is TGTGCCAGCAGCTCCGGGACAGGGGCATCCGGGGAGCTGTTTTTT. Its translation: CASSSGTGASGELFF.

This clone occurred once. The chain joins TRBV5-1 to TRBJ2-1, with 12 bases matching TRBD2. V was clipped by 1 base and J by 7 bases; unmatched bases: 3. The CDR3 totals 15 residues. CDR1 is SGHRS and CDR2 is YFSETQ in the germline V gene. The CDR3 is CASSLMTSGGNEQFF. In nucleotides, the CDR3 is TGCGCCAGCAGCTTGATGACTAGCGGGGGTAATGAGCAGTTCTTC. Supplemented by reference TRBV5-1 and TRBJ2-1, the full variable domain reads KAGVTQTPRYLIKTRGQQVTLSCSPISGHRSVSWYQQTPGQGLQFLFEYFSETQRNKGNFPGRFSGRQFSNSRSEMNVSTLELGDSALYLCASSLMTSGGNEQFFGPGTRLTVL.

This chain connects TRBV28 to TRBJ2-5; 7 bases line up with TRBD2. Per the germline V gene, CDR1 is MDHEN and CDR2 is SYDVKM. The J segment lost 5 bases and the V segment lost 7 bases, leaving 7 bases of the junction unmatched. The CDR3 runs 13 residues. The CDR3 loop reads CASIGAGGETQYF. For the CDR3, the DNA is TGTGCCAGCATCGGCGCCGGGGGGGAGACCCAGTACTTC.

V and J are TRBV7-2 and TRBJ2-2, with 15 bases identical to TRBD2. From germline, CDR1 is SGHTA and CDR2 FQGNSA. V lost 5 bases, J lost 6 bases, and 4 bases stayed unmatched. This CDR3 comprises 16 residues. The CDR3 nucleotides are TGTGCCAGCAGCCGGACTAGCGGGGGGGCCTCCGGGGAGCTGTTTTTT. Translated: CASSRTSGGASGELFF.

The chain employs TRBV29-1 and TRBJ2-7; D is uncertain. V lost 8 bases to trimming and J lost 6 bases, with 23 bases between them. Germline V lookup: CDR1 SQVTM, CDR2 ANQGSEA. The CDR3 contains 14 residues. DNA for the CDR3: TGCAGCACCCTTAAGTGGGGTCCTTCGTGCGAGCAGTACTTC. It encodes CSTLKWGPSCEQYF.

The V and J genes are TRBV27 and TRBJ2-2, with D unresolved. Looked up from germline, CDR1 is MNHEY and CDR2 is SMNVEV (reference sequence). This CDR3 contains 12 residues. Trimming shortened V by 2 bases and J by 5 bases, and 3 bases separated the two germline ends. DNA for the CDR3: TGTGCCAGCAGTTTAGTTACCGGGGAGCTGTTTTTT. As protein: CASSLVTGELFF.

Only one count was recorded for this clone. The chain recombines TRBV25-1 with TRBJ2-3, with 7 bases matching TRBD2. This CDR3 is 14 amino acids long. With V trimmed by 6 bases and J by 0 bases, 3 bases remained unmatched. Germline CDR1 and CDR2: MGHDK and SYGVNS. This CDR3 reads CASSHGGSTDTQYF. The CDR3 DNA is TGTGCCAGCAGCCACGGGGGGAGCACAGATACGCAGTATTTT. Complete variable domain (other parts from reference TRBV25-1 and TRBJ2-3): EADIYQTPRYLVIGTGKKITLECSQTMGHDKMYWYQQDPGMELHLIHYSYGVNSTEKGDLSSESTVSRIRTEHFPLTLESARPSHTSQYLCASSHGGSTDTQYFGPGTRLTVL.